The next 15 T cell receptor beta chains were all read from a single sample in a study of T cells after yellow fever vaccination. MiXCR was run by TCRdb on the 5' RACE reads, yielding one entry per CDR3 protein. The data show some 69,000 distinct CDR3 sequences, 5.5% to 7.5% seen once. The sample in question was CD4+ T cells sorted from PBMCs, obtained roughly 15 days after the first yellow fever vaccination. The receptors originated from a man between 18 and 35 years old who received the YFV17D yellow fever vaccine.

This clonotype was observed at least ten times. The chain employs TRBV18 and TRBJ2-3; TRBD2 matches 7 bases. Germline CDR1 and CDR2: KGHSH and LQKENI. V was clipped by 3 bases and J by 1 base; unmatched bases: 4. The CDR3 is 15 residues long. CDR3 sequence (DNA): TGTGCCAGCTCACCCCCGCTAGCGGGCACAGATACGCAGTATTTT. The encoded protein is CASSPPLAGTDTQYF.

This chain joins TRBV10-2 and TRBJ2-1; 8 bases match TRBD2. The CDR3 totals 13 residues. Germline V lookup: CDR1 WSHSY, CDR2 SAAADI. Unmatched junction bases numbered 5, after V lost 7 bases and J lost 6 bases. CDR3 bases: TGCGCCAGCATTGCCGGGGGGGGCAATGAGCAGTTCTTC. Protein product: CASIAGGGNEQFF.

This clonotype has at least ten counts. The chain employs TRBV12-3 or TRBV12-4 and TRBJ2-7, with D perhaps assigned TRBD1 or TRBD2 (5 bases each). V lost 6 bases, J lost 5 bases, and 17 bases lay in between. The CDR3 runs 14 residues. This CDR3 reads CASRGDPPFHEQYV. The CDR3 coding sequence is TGTGCCAGCAGAGGGGACCCACCTTTTCACGAGCAGTACGTC.

This clonotype came up many times. The chain recombines TRBV11-2 with TRBJ1-3; D possibly corresponds to TRBD1 (6 bases). CDR3 size: 15 residues. Germline CDR1 SGHAT, CDR2 FQNNGV. Between the trimmed V and J ends, which lost 4 bases and 5 bases, there was a span of 15 bases. CDR3 nucleotides: TGTGCCAGCAGCTCGTTTAGAGGGACACGAAACACCATATATTTT. Translated, it gives CASSSFRGTRNTIYF. Full variable domain (missing parts from reference TRBV11-2 and TRBJ1-3): EAGVAQSPRYKIIEKRQSVAFWCNPISGHATLYWYQQILGQGPKLLIQFQNNGVVDDSQLPKDRFSAERLKGVDSTLKIQPAKLEDSAVYLCASSSFRGTRNTIYFGEGSWLTVV.

This clonotype was found many times. The junction and the germline gene differ at one end; a read error may be behind it. The chain recombines TRBV6-6 with TRBJ1-1; TRBD1 matches at 8 bases. This CDR3 comprises 11 residues. Germline CDR1 is MNHNY and CDR2 is SVGAGI (reference sequence). The CDR3 DNA is TGTGCCAGCAGTACAGACAGGGGCGGGATCTTT. This translates into CASSTDRGGIF.

This clonotype was counted many times. The chain employs TRBV4-1 and TRBJ1-5; tentatively, D is TRBD1 (5 bases). Germline V CDR1 and CDR2: MGHRA, YSYEKL. The V gene lost 1 base and the J gene lost 3 bases, with 16 bases spanning the gap. There are 17 residues in the CDR3. As DNA, the CDR3 is TGCGCCAGCAGCCAAGGAGTCGCGCGACAGCTCAATCAGCCCCAGCATTTT. Its translation is CASSQGVARQLNQPQHF.

This clonotype came up many times. The J gene is TRBJ1-6, the V gene TRBV7-3; D uncertain. V dropped 1 base and J dropped 10 bases, with 14 bases sitting between them. This CDR3 is 15 amino acids long. CDR1 and CDR2 from the germline V gene are SGHTA and FQGTGA. CDR3 nucleotide sequence: TGTGCCAGCAGCTTAAATTCTGCCGTAGGATCACCCCTCCACTTT. Translated, it gives CASSLNSAVGSPLHF.

This clonotype has at least ten counts. This chain joins TRBV5-1 and TRBJ1-2; no firm D call. This CDR3 comprises 14 residues. Germline CDR1 SGHRS, CDR2 YFSETQ. Trimming removed 2 bases at V and 2 bases at J, with 10 bases between. The CDR3 here is CASSLVAGNYGYTF. The CDR3 region has the DNA TGCGCCAGCAGCTTAGTGGCGGGGAACTATGGCTACACCTTC. The whole variable domain, filled in from reference TRBV5-1 and TRBJ1-2, reads KAGVTQTPRYLIKTRGQQVTLSCSPISGHRSVSWYQQTPGQGLQFLFEYFSETQRNKGNFPGRFSGRQFSNSRSEMNVSTLELGDSALYLCASSLVAGNYGYTFGSGTRLTVV.

This clonotype appeared many times. This sequence joins TRBV12-3 or TRBV12-4 and TRBJ2-2, with a tentative D call TRBD2 (6 bases). CDR3 size: 15 residues. The ends were cut back, 6 bases at V and 5 bases at J, with 16 bases in the middle. DNA of the CDR3: TGTGCCAGCAGACTGGGGGGAGCTTTAACCGGGGAGCTGTTTTTT. Translation: CASRLGGALTGELFF.

This clonotype was counted at least ten times. CDR3 sequence: CASRGGSSGANVLTF. In DNA, the CDR3 is TGTGCCAGCAGAGGTGGGAGCTCTGGGGCCAACGTCCTGACTTTC. The chain couples TRBV28 to TRBJ2-6; possibly TRBD2 for D (5 bases). V was trimmed by 6 bases and J by 0 bases, leaving 9 bases between them. The germline CDR1 and CDR2 sequences are MDHEN and SYDVKM. This CDR3 contains 15 residues. Complete variable domain (other parts from reference TRBV28 and TRBJ2-6): DVKVTQSSRYLVKRTGEKVFLECVQDMDHENMFWYRQDPGLGLRLIYFSYDVKMKEKGDIPEGYSVSREKKERFSLILESASTNQTSMYLCASRGGSSGANVLTFGAGSRLTVL.

This clonotype was seen ten or more times. The CDR3 protein is CSASEGIGGYTF. In nucleotides, the CDR3 is TGCAGTGCTAGTGAGGGGATCGGTGGCTACACCTTC. The rearrangement uses TRBV20-1 and TRBJ1-2, with a possible D match to TRBD1 (5 bases). The CDR3 runs 12 residues. Germline CDR1 is DFQATT and CDR2 is SNEGSKA (reference sequence). V lost 3 bases to trimming and J lost 7 bases, with 12 bases between them.

This clonotype was seen repeatedly, ten times or more. The chain combines TRBV9 with TRBJ2-5, with TRBD2 matching 13 bases. Germline-derived CDR1 and CDR2 are SGDLS and YYNGEE. This CDR3 spans 16 amino acids. After removal of 4 bases from V and 4 bases from J, the junction contained 7 bases not matched to a gene. The CDR3 sequence: CASSLRLAGGSETQYF. The CDR3 DNA is TGTGCCAGCAGCTTAAGACTAGCGGGGGGCTCAGAGACCCAGTACTTC.

The sample holds many counts of this clonotype. V is TRBV18 and J is TRBJ1-2, with TRBD1 matching 7 bases. Trimming at V came to 3 bases and at J to 0 bases, leaving 1 base not matched to a gene. Per the germline V gene, CDR1 is KGHSH and CDR2 is LQKENI. The CDR3 is made up of 14 amino acids. Here the CDR3 DNA reads TGTGCCAGCTCACCGGGACAGACTAACTATGGCTACACCTTC. Translation: CASSPGQTNYGYTF.

This chain uses TRBV19 with TRBJ2-5, with TRBD2 matching 7 bases. Germline CDR1 is LNHDA and CDR2 is SQIVND (reference sequence). The CDR3 has 13 residues. The J segment lost 2 bases and the V segment lost 4 bases, leaving 1 base of the junction unmatched. For the CDR3, the DNA is TGTGCCAGTAGTAGGGGGGGGCAAGAGACCCAGTACTTC. Protein sequence: CASSRGGQETQYF.

Ten or more counts support this clonotype. This chain links TRBV5-6 with TRBJ1-1; 7 positions agree with TRBD1. The CDR3 is 15 amino acids. Unmatched junction bases numbered 7, after V lost 4 bases and J lost 1 base. Germline values: CDR1 SGHDT, CDR2 YYEEEE. This chain's CDR3 is CASSAYGTANTEAFF. The CDR3 bases are TGTGCCAGCAGCGCGTACGGGACAGCGAACACTGAAGCTTTCTTT.